Listed below are T cell receptor beta chains from one sample, sequenced in a study of cytomegalovirus exposure and HLA in healthy donors. Assay: immunoSEQ multiplex PCR; the TCRdb copy retains only in-frame clones and omits some. The sample holds a few hundred thousand clones; nearly 90% are singletons and the top ten take approximately 0.34%. Material: PBMCs. Receptors originate from a woman aged 18-29 years in good health and CMV-seronegative. Both conserved end residues are part of each CDR3.

J,V,CDR3
TRBJ2-1,TRBV28,CASSLAVVSYNEQFF
TRBJ2-7,TRBV27,CASSPYFGQVVEQYF
TRBJ2-7,TRBV6-5,CASSLDSLSYEQYF
TRBJ1-2,TRBV7-9,CASSLTPGGAANYGYTF
TRBJ2-3,TRBV2,CASSANPGGRRRTDTQYF
TRBJ2-5,TRBV18,CASSPPEGAQETQYF
TRBJ1-6,TRBV7-6,CASSPTVGESPLHF
TRBJ2-5,TRBV27,CASSLLAGGPETQYF
TRBJ2-2,TRBV7-9,CASSPTGVTTGELFF
TRBJ1-1,TRBV5-1,CASSFSGNTEAFF
TRBJ2-1,TRBV15,CATSSHRGGSDEQFF
TRBJ1-4,TRBV9,CASSVTGATDEKLFF
TRBJ1-2,TRBV7-8,CASSPQGGGYGYTF
TRBJ1-2,TRBV11-3,CADSGYTF
TRBJ1-4,TRBV7-9,CASSLAQGDEKLFF
TRBJ1-1,TRBV7-9,CASSIRAMNTEAFF
TRBJ1-3,TRBV6-6,CASSYGGSSGNTIYF
TRBJ2-2,TRBV5-1,CASRGTGGSTGELFF
TRBJ2-1,TRBV5-6,CASSSPGLTAYNEQFF
TRBJ2-7,TRBV28,CASRYSPGQGAKGSYEQYF
TRBJ2-2,TRBV13,CASSNLDRVYTGELFF
TRBJ1-2,TRBV5-4,CASSPTGGEYGYTF
TRBJ2-2,TRBV6-1,CASSAGQDANTGELFF
TRBJ2-3,TRBV4-1,CASSQGGRTSTDTQYF
TRBJ2-3,TRBV28,CASRAGGPVTDTQYF
TRBJ2-5,TRBV9,CASSVEGTSGGETQYF
TRBJ1-5,TRBV10-3,CATRLGSNQPQHF
TRBJ1-4,TRBV5-1,CASSLDPLSGDEKLFF
TRBJ2-1,TRBV13,CASSLQGARNEQFF
TRBJ2-7,TRBV6-5,CASSYGGASWHEQYF
TRBJ1-2,TRBV5-1,CASSVGQAGGYTF
TRBJ2-1,TRBV7-8,CASSLAAWEQFF
TRBJ2-5,TRBV2,CASIELAGETQYF
TRBJ1-1,TRBV5-4,CASSSGQVVEAFF
TRBJ2-1,TRBV19,CASTGTPSSYNEQFF
TRBJ1-2,TRBV6-4,CASRHTGDGYTF
TRBJ2-3,TRBV5-1,CASSDLAVAVTDTQYF
TRBJ2-5,TRBV2,CALLASSGDSGGALKTQYF
TRBJ2-1,TRBV5-1,CASSLARLANNEQFF
TRBJ2-5,TRBV5-1,CASSLRGDQETQYF
TRBJ2-2,TRBV6-1,CASSEGDRTGELFF
TRBJ1-1,TRBV4-1,CASSQGRQGPLNTEAFF
TRBJ2-7,TRBV2,CASSPLGAVYYEQYF
TRBJ2-3,TRBV4-3,CASSQDRNTQYF
TRBJ2-2,TRBV27,CASKQGRVSGELFF
TRBJ2-2,TRBV7-2,CASSQRQGRITGELFF
TRBJ2-3,TRBV9,CASSVRAGATDTQYF
TRBJ1-2,TRBV27,CASSLSPGQGGYGYTF